This T cell receptor (beta chain) was captured by sequencing in a study of blood T cell repertoires in COVID-19 (dated by TCRdb to 2018 to 2021). Concerning the study at large: Samples covering the acute and convalescent phases of COVID-19 were provided by collaborators in the United States, Italy and Spain. The prospective study material was composed of cDNA or gDNA derived from T cells, B-cell-depleted T cells, or PBMCs. The dataset comprised deeply sampled blood TCRbeta repertoires from subjects exposed to, actively infected with, or recovered from COVID-19. The repertoires were released in a freely available public database meant as a resource for research on the immune response to SARS-CoV-2. The samples were drawn from the first 160 participants of the ongoing ImmuneRACE study and from 950 to 1,500 subjects provided by 6 global collaborators. Nearly every sample came with metadata listing a de-identified subject ID, COVID-19 status, age in years and sex. Where available, HLA class I and class II types were taken from metadata supplied by the sample provider and were not determined by assay-based typing.

Paper-wide results and their limitations: The quantity of clinical and demographic metadata differed by source and by participant and was supplied without curation.

Participants in the prospective study were enrolled through a virtual design, were aged roughly 18 to 90 years, and lived in 24 United States geographic areas. To assign participants to cohorts, the prospective study relied on clinical history that participants themselves reported in a screening survey and a study questionnaire. ImmuneRACE Cohort 3 recovered participants were defined by two consecutive negative NP/OP PCR tests, healthcare professional clearance, or symptom resolution. Mobile phlebotomists in the prospective study collected whole blood, serum and a nasopharyngeal or oropharyngeal swab from every participant. Additional blood draws and questionnaires over an approximately 2-month period could optionally be provided by prospective study participants. Before DNA extraction, prospective study blood samples were shipped either frozen or at room temperature. The CDR3 runs 13 residues from the cysteine to the phenylalanine. This entry keeps only the CDR3 DNA: 39 bases, framed from base 1. The germline V gene sets CDR1 to KGHSH and CDR2 to LQKENI. Deletion took 1 base off V and 5 bases off J, with a span of 9 bases between the germline ends.

TCRbeta CDR3 regions were amplified from genomic DNA by means of the immunoSEQ Assay, a bias-controlled multiplex PCR. On the authors' methods: The number of nucleated cells in each sample was estimated by amplification of reference gene primers within the assay. Sequence reads were collapsed and filtered to measure the absolute abundance of every unique TCRbeta CDR3 rearrangement. For each sample, productive Simpson clonality was calculated as the square root of Simpson's diversity index over productive rearrangements. The table was pulled from immuneACCESS by TCRdb, which kept in-frame rearrangements only. Such tables lose some clones; where checked, under half of the loss comes from unresolved V genes, and the rest has no known cause. V, J and clone size were drawn from that table, and D and trimming were deduced from the DNA. This sample gives almost 250,000 clones in total; around nine tenths of them show up just once. Approximately 4.2% of the sample is held by the ten biggest clonotypes.

Concerning this clone: The antigen it binds to is not known. Per-base qualities were not stored, and no clone one base away is much larger.

The rearranged chain carries TRBV18 and TRBJ2-7; TRBD2 is a weak D gene call, 6 bases matching. What was sequenced was PBMCs or T cells enriched from blood (not recorded which). This TCR came from a young woman who had recovered from COVID-19. The sequenced DNA: TGTGCCAGCTCACCACGGCGGGAAAACGAGCAGTACTTC. The resulting protein is CASSPRRENEQYF.